The 20 T cell receptor beta chains reported below all come from one sample, sequenced in a study of control samples from healthy donors and cancer patients. The data were produced by immunoSEQ multiplex PCR, yet TCRdb's version contains in-frame clones alone and is incomplete. Counted here are roughly 130,000 clones, about 93% occurring once; the ten biggest clones make up roughly 1.7%. Sequencing was performed on PBMCs. Receptors were obtained from a man in his forties or fifties with head and neck cancer.

The genes are TRBV5-6 and TRBJ2-2; 9 positions agree with TRBD2. V was clipped by 3 bases and J by 5 bases; unmatched bases: 2. Germline V gives CDR1 SGHDT, CDR2 YYEEEE. This CDR3 has 14 residues. Written as DNA, the CDR3 is TGTGCCAGCAGCTGGGGACTAGCAACCGGGGAGCTGTTTTTT. Encoded protein: CASSWGLATGELFF.

The rearrangement links TRBV7-2 to TRBJ2-3; no reliable D call. V shed 8 bases and J shed 4 bases, with 13 bases lying between them. Germline CDR1 is SGHTA and CDR2 is FQGNSA. This CDR3 is 13 amino acids long. The CDR3, as DNA: TGTGCCAGCGGGCCACGGCCCGCAGATACGCAGTATTTT. This codes for CASGPRPADTQYF. The full variable domain, its missing parts supplied by reference TRBV7-2 and TRBJ2-3, is GAGVSQSPSNKVTEKGKDVELRCDPISGHTALYWYRQSLGQGLEFLIYFQGNSAPDKSGLPSDRFSAERTGGSVSTLTIQRTQQEDSAVYLCASGPRPADTQYFGPGTRLTVL.

The CDR3 bases are TGTGCCAGCTCACCACAGGCCCTAGGCCCCTACGAGCAGTACTTC. It translates to CASSPQALGPYEQYF. The rearrangement links TRBV18 to TRBJ2-7, with D hard to call. CDR3 length: 15 amino acids. CDR1 is KGHSH and CDR2 is LQKENI in the germline V gene. Trimming pared 1 base from V and 2 bases from J, leaving 12 bases between.

This chain connects TRBV2 to TRBJ2-7; no clear D. CDR3 size: 11 residues. V shed 6 bases and J shed 3 bases, with 6 bases lying between them. The germline V gene has CDR1 SNHLY and CDR2 FYNNEI. CDR3 loop: CASRTLYEQYF. CDR3 sequence (DNA): TGTGCCAGCAGGACCCTCTACGAGCAGTACTTC.

The V and J genes are TRBV19 and TRBJ1-2; tentatively, D is TRBD1 (6 bases). This CDR3 comprises 16 residues. V was cut by 10 bases and J by 3 bases, with 24 bases left in between. Germline values: CDR1 LNHDA, CDR2 SQIVND (reference sequence). The chain's CDR3 is CATQGRGPSNYYGYTF. The DNA for the CDR3 is TGTGCCACCCAGGGGAGGGGACCTTCTAACTACTATGGCTACACCTTC.

The chain couples TRBV29-1 to TRBJ2-3; 10 bases fit TRBD2. The CDR3 loop spans 14 amino acids. Germline assignment: CDR1 SQVTM and CDR2 ANQGSEA. The V gene end was trimmed by 4 bases and the J gene end by 5 bases; junction bases not matched to a gene: 6. The CDR3: CSVGSLAGEDTQYF. The CDR3 DNA follows: TGCAGCGTTGGCAGTCTAGCGGGGGAAGATACGCAGTATTTT.

The chain uses TRBV24-1 and TRBJ1-3; 7 bases fit TRBD1. The ends lost 2 bases at V and 0 bases at J; junction bases unmatched: 9. This CDR3 spans 18 amino acids. CDR1 KGHDR and CDR2 SFDVKD come from the germline V gene. The CDR3 region has the DNA TGTGCCACCAGTGATTCGCCCACAGGGGTCGGCTCTGGAAACACCATATATTTT. This encodes CATSDSPTGVGSGNTIYF.

This sequence joins TRBV6-5 and TRBJ1-4; D ambiguous. The V end lost 0 bases, the J end lost 8 bases, and 13 bases lay between the germline ends. The CDR3 totals 15 residues. The germline CDR1 and CDR2 sequences are MNHEY and SVGAGI. The CDR3 reads CASSYSTAVREKLFF. CDR3 in DNA: TGTGCCAGCAGTTACTCTACAGCCGTTCGGGAAAAACTGTTTTTT.

V gene TRBV10-3 combines with J gene TRBJ1-3; maybe TRBD1 (5 bases). Germline lookup yields CDR1 ENHRY and CDR2 SYGVKD. V was shortened by 10 bases and J by 6 bases, with 28 bases between the two germline ends. The CDR3 sequence is 17 residues long. The CDR3 is CATEGFLVRDVENTIYF. DNA of the CDR3: TGTGCCACCGAGGGGTTCCTCGTGCGGGACGTCGAAAACACCATATATTTT.

The gene calls are TRBV6-5 and TRBJ2-4; TRBD1 matches at 9 bases. The germline V gene encodes CDR1 MNHEY and CDR2 SVGAGI. Losses at the gene ends were 6 bases for V and 3 bases for J; bases not matched to a gene: 6. The CDR3 contains 15 residues. The DNA for the CDR3 is TGTGCCAGCAGCAAGCGGGACAGGGACAAAAACATTCAGTACTTC. Its protein is CASSKRDRDKNIQYF.

Written as DNA, the CDR3 is TGTGCCAGCAGCTTGGTTAGCGGGGGGGACACCGGGGAGCTGTTTTTT. It is translated as CASSLVSGGDTGELFF. The chain combines TRBV5-6 with TRBJ2-2; 11 nucleotides agree with TRBD2. V lost 0 bases, J lost 3 bases, and 1 base stayed unmatched. The CDR3 is 16 amino acids. CDR1 is SGHDT and CDR2 is YYEEEE in the germline V gene.

The chain uses TRBV14 and TRBJ2-5; possibly TRBD1 for D (6 bases). The V end was cut by 3 bases, the J end by 2 bases, with 16 bases between. Germline CDR1 is SGHDN and CDR2 is FVKESK. CDR3 length: 16 amino acids. The CDR3: CASSHPGPGAQETQYF. CDR3 DNA: TGTGCCAGCAGCCACCCAGGACCAGGGGCTCAAGAGACCCAGTACTTC.

The V gene is TRBV9, the J gene TRBJ2-5, with D unresolved. Germline CDR1 SGDLS, CDR2 YYNGEE. The length of the CDR3 is 15 residues. Trimming cost V 0 bases and J 5 bases, with 14 bases left between them. The CDR3 nucleotides read TGTGCCAGCAGCGTAGAGGGAAGAGGCTGGGAGACCCAGTACTTC. Its protein product is CASSVEGRGWETQYF.

This chain joins TRBV5-1 and TRBJ2-5; 16 positions agree with TRBD2. Looked up from germline, CDR1 is SGHRS and CDR2 is YFSETQ. This CDR3 spans 19 amino acids. V lost 7 bases, J lost 2 bases, and 14 bases stayed unmatched. The CDR3 protein is CASGPGLAGGRGVQETQYF. CDR3 DNA: TGCGCCAGCGGTCCGGGACTAGCGGGGGGGCGAGGGGTACAAGAGACCCAGTACTTC.

J is TRBJ1-5 and V is TRBV5-1; D is unresolved. The CDR3 has 16 amino acids. CDR1 and CDR2 from the germline V gene are SGHRS and YFSETQ. Trimming took 0 bases from V and 2 from J, leaving 12 bases between them. The CDR3 loop reads CASSLEYSPGNQPQHF. The CDR3 coding sequence is TGCGCCAGCAGCTTGGAGTATTCTCCGGGCAATCAGCCCCAGCATTTT.

This clone was detected only once. The rearrangement joins TRBV29-1 to TRBJ2-5, with 9 bases that match TRBD1. Germline loops: CDR1 SQVTM, CDR2 ANQGSEA. This CDR3 region has 15 residues. The trim removed 5 bases at V and 4 bases at J, leaving 11 bases unmatched. The CDR3, as DNA: TGCAGCGTTACCAATACAGGGGGCCAGGGAGAGACCCAGTACTTC. It translates to CSVTNTGGQGETQYF.

This clone was counted once. The CDR3 DNA is TGTGCCAGCAGCCAAGAAGTACAGAGCTCCTATAATTCACCCCTCCACTTT. Protein product: CASSQEVQSSYNSPLHF. The chain is built from TRBV3-1 (or the pseudogene TRBV3-2) and TRBJ1-6; no reliable D call. The CDR3 has 17 residues. Germline V gene data show CDR1 as LGHDT and CDR2 as YNNKEL (reference sequence). Trimming left V 0 bases short and J 0 bases short, with 9 bases between.

This rearrangement joins TRBV2 to TRBJ2-5, with TRBD2 matching over 8 bases. The CDR3 runs 14 residues. V dropped 3 bases and J dropped 5; count of bases not matched to a gene: 5. Germline CDR1 is SNHLY and CDR2 is FYNNEI. This CDR3 is CASSEAGGGETQYF. CDR3 coding DNA: TGTGCCAGCAGTGAGGCGGGGGGTGGGGAGACCCAGTACTTC.

Of note for this clone: The same CDR3 arises from other DNA sequences in this sample as well. This sequence joins TRBV27 and TRBJ1-5; D may be TRBD1 (6 bases). V lost 2 bases and J 3 bases, leaving 11 bases between the germline ends. CDR1 is MNHEY, CDR2 SMNVEV, per germline (reference sequence). The CDR3 sequence is 15 residues long. CDR3 sequence reads: CASSLRQANNQPQHF. The CDR3 DNA follows: TGTGCCAGCAGTTTACGACAGGCCAACAATCAGCCCCAGCATTTT.

The chain has TRBV7-3 and TRBJ2-4, with TRBD1 matching over 8 bases. With V trimmed by 4 bases and J by 16 bases, 12 bases remained unmatched. The CDR3 has 13 residues. Germline CDR1 and CDR2: SGHTA and FQGTGA. CDR3 DNA sequence: TGTGCCAGCAGCTCCGCTGGACAGGGAAAATTATACTTC. It codes for CASSSAGQGKLYF.